The source of this TCR beta chain is a study of T-cell reconstitution after alpha-beta-depleted transplantation in children (TCRdb year 2016). Background for the entire study: The study quantitatively tracked T-cell immune reconstitution after TCRalphabeta/CD19-depleted allogeneic hematopoietic cell transplantation in children using TCR repertoire profiling. Points the paper makes about the study in general: The apparently early recovery of alphabetaT-cell counts about two months after transplant reportedly depended on only several hundred rapidly expanded clones that came from non-depleted graft cells. In some patients, the high TCRbeta diversity seen at day 60 was put down to recipient T cells and intrathymic progenitors that had survived conditioning. Over the following months the frequencies of hyperexpanded clones went down, and after one year T-cell counts and TCRbeta diversity were mostly credited to newly produced T cells.

Library preparation was by PCR. Sequencing relied on an Illumina HiSeq 2500. Molecular barcoding was employed in the preparation of TCR libraries, with unique molecular identifiers being used to normalize TCRbeta repertoire quantification. TCRdb reanalyzed the raw reads on its own, using fastp at Q25 for trimming and MiXCR for clone calling, and kept in-frame beta chains. Entries are consolidated by CDR3 protein sequence, retaining the most common genes and DNA. The sample records roughly 500,000 distinct CDR3 sequences, 10% to 13% of which are singletons. Jointly, the top ten make up just over 2% of the sample. This clonotype was detected many times. Its antigen is still unknown. Base qualities are missing; no much larger clone stands one base away. The meaning of the sample's treatment or condition label: allogeneic hematopoietic cell transplantation with graft depleted of TCRalphabeta T cells and CD19 B cells. The transplant recipients were children given TCRalphabeta/CD19-depleted allogeneic hematopoietic cell grafts.

The sequencing used PBMCs, collected before TCRalphabeta/CD19-depleted stem cell transplant. The receptor was derived from a child aged 2-15 years with inherited bone marrow failure, due to receive a stem cell transplant.

The encoded CDR3 is CSASSHNEQFF. The sequenced DNA: TGCAGTGCTAGTAGCCACAATGAGCAGTTCTTC. Recombination connected TRBV20-1 to TRBJ2-1; the D gene assignment is ambiguous. CDR1 and CDR2 (DFQATT, SNEGSKA) derive from the germline V gene (reference sequence). There are 11 amino acids in the CDR3, from cysteine to phenylalanine inclusive. Left in the record is the CDR3 DNA by itself, 33 bases read in frame from the first base. At the junction V is shortened by 3 bases and J by 5 bases, with 5 bases in between.